This T cell receptor beta chain derives from a study of regulatory T cells in long-lasting Graves disease. Arm-PCR of CDR3 regions with iRepertoire HTBI primers generated TCR beta libraries. TCRdb redid the calling of the multiplex PCR reads with MiXCR, one entry per CDR3 protein. The table includes about 560,000 distinct CDR3 sequences, approximately 16% detected once. The germline gives CDR1 SGHAT, CDR2 FQNNGV. The CDR3 spans 17 residues. After removal of 2 bases from V and 8 bases from J, the junction contained 14 bases not matched to a gene. Regarding time point: newly diagnosed GD, antithyroid drugs for less than 3 months. RNA extracted from PBMCs served as the sequencing template. The same sample was also studied in work on T cells in Graves' hyperthyroidism and ophthalmopathy.

This TCR came from a man aged 18 to 29 with Graves disease. This sequence joins TRBV11-2 and TRBJ2-2, with 7 bases identical to TRBD2. Here the sequenced sample was peripheral blood mononuclear cells (PBMCs), taken at new diagnosis, from a patient treated with antithyroid drugs. The CDR3 DNA sequence: TGTGCCAGCAGCTTACAGGCACGGACTAGTAGTGTGGGGGAGCTGTTTTTT. Translation gives CASSLQARTSSVGELFF.